This TCR beta chain derives from a study of technical replicates of blood from a handful of donors. This clone was counted a few times. The germline gives CDR1 MDHEN, CDR2 SYDVKM. V trimming: 5 bases; J trimming: 0 bases; junction bases outside the gene matches: 4. The CDR3 runs to 15 residues. Repertoires were generated with immunoSEQ multiplex PCR, while TCRdb's copy carries only in-frame clones and drops some. This sample has more than 15,000 clones, with 82% found just once. This chain connects TRBV28 to TRBJ1-3, with 7 positions matching TRBD1. The clonotype was recovered from a human donor in good health. Some clones in this sample may be carry-over from other donors' samples. The source material was PBMCs. The CDR3 sequence: CASSTQGRSGNTIYF. CDR3 sequence (DNA): TGTGCCAGCAGTACACAGGGGCGCTCTGGAAACACCATATATTTT. Full variable domain (rest looked up from reference TRBV28 and TRBJ1-3): DVKVTQSSRYLVKRTGEKVFLECVQDMDHENMFWYRQDPGLGLRLIYFSYDVKMKEKGDIPEGYSVSREKKERFSLILESASTNQTSMYLCASSTQGRSGNTIYFGEGSWLTVV.